This T cell receptor (beta chain) was sequenced for a study of cytomegalovirus exposure and HLA in healthy donors. The germline V gene encodes CDR1 SGHRS and CDR2 YFSETQ. There are 14 residues in the CDR3. V lost 0 bases, J lost 3 bases, and 10 bases lay in between. Here immunoSEQ multiplex PCR was the method, and the copy in TCRdb shows in-frame clones only, minus some. The sample contains about 56,000 clones, 90% to 97% of which appear only once. Points on this clone: Its specificity is unknown.

The validation cohort, a group of 90 to 150 subjects, included the donors and was separate from the roughly 670-subject first cohort. Points from the study as a whole: Many donors shared some public TCRs, even though most TCR sequences were rare. In the roughly 120 validation repertoires, a later analysis found that first-cohort TCR clusters tended to co-occur. The authors listed 180 or so TCR beta chains as cytomegalovirus-associated.

The material sequenced was PBMCs. The TCR originated in a young woman in good health and CMV-seronegative. The rearrangement joins TRBV5-1 to TRBJ2-7; weak D call: TRBD2 (6 bases). The CDR3 loop reads CASSLARGGYEQYF. Written as DNA, the CDR3 is TGCGCCAGCAGCTTGGCGCGGGGTGGCTACGAGCAGTACTTC. The full variable domain, with the rest looked up from reference TRBV5-1 and TRBJ2-7, is KAGVTQTPRYLIKTRGQQVTLSCSPISGHRSVSWYQQTPGQGLQFLFEYFSETQRNKGNFPGRFSGRQFSNSRSEMNVSTLELGDSALYLCASSLARGGYEQYFGPGTRLTVT.